Below are 10 T cell receptor beta chains sequenced from a single sample in a study of T cell responses to AZD1222 COVID-19 vaccine. The method was immunoSEQ multiplex PCR; TCRdb's version includes in-frame clones alone and lacks a portion of them. Altogether under 150,000 clones are present, around 93% being singletons, with the ten largest covering roughly 3.5%. The input for sequencing was peripheral blood, taken 28 days after the second AZD1222 dose. The receptors were gathered from an adult who received the AZD1222 COVID-19 vaccine.

This clone was counted between two and nine times. The CDR3 DNA sequence: TGCGCCAGCAGCTTGGTTGGGGCCACAGATACGCAGTATTTT. This codes for CASSLVGATDTQYF. This chain joins TRBV5-1 and TRBJ2-3; tentative D call: TRBD1 (5 bases). The CDR3 consists of 14 residues. V shed 0 bases and J shed 2 bases, with 7 bases lying between them. Germline lookup yields CDR1 SGHRS and CDR2 YFSETQ. Full variable domain (rest looked up from reference TRBV5-1 and TRBJ2-3): KAGVTQTPRYLIKTRGQQVTLSCSPISGHRSVSWYQQTPGQGLQFLFEYFSETQRNKGNFPGRFSGRQFSNSRSEMNVSTLELGDSALYLCASSLVGATDTQYFGPGTRLTVL.

The chain combines TRBV28 with TRBJ2-7, with 9 bases that match TRBD2. Trimming at V came to 8 bases and at J to 2 bases, leaving 7 bases not matched to a gene. CDR3 length: 14 residues. CDR1 is MDHEN and CDR2 is SYDVKM in the germline V gene. The CDR3: CASLQAGGTYEQYF. The CDR3 nucleotides read TGTGCCAGCCTTCAAGCGGGAGGAACCTACGAGCAGTACTTC.

The chain combines TRBV7-8 with TRBJ2-3, with 8 bases fitting TRBD2. The germline CDR1 and CDR2 sequences are SGHVS and FQNEAQ. The CDR3 is 15 residues long. V lost 4 bases to trimming and J lost 7 bases; unmatched junction nucleotides: 10. CDR3 region: CASSYPSGSAYTQYF. The CDR3 nucleotides are TGTGCCAGCAGCTACCCCAGCGGGAGTGCCTATACGCAGTATTTT.

This chain uses TRBV5-1 with TRBJ1-2; D perhaps matches TRBD1 (5 bases). CDR3 length equals 15 residues. Germline CDR1 and CDR2: SGHRS and YFSETQ. Trimming cost V 6 bases and J 6 bases, with 21 bases left between them. The CDR3 is CASTSRGNTGDGYTF. In DNA, the CDR3 is TGCGCCAGCACCTCTCGGGGGAATACGGGGGATGGCTACACCTTC.

This rearrangement joins TRBV7-2 to TRBJ2-4; D gene unclear. This CDR3 has 13 amino acids. Germline V CDR1 and CDR2: SGHTA, FQGNSA. V was shortened by 0 bases and J by 1 base, with 1 base between the two germline ends. As DNA, the CDR3 is TGTGCCAGCAGCTTAGCGGCCAAAAACATTCAGTACTTC. Translated: CASSLAAKNIQYF.

This chain joins TRBV2 and TRBJ1-1, with 11 bases that match TRBD1. The CDR3 sequence is 15 residues long. The trim removed 6 bases at V and 5 bases at J, leaving 8 bases unmatched. CDR1 and CDR2 from the germline V gene are SNHLY and FYNNEI. CDR3 sequence: CASRATGTGGTEAFF. The CDR3 DNA follows: TGTGCCAGCAGGGCCACCGGGACAGGGGGGACTGAAGCTTTCTTT.

This chain links TRBV5-6 with TRBJ2-1; D is undetermined. V shed 0 bases and J shed 4 bases, with 5 bases lying between them. This CDR3 is built from 13 residues. The germline V gene encodes CDR1 SGHDT and CDR2 YYEEEE. The CDR3 nucleotides are TGTGCCAGCAGCTTGGCTTTGTACAATGAGCAGTTCTTC. This encodes CASSLALYNEQFF.

The chain combines TRBV9 with TRBJ2-3; the match to TRBD1 covers 9 bases. The CDR3 sequence is 15 residues long. Germline lookup yields CDR1 SGDLS and CDR2 YYNGEE. J was trimmed by 4 bases and V by 3 bases; bases with no gene match: 6. DNA for the CDR3: TGTGCCAGCAGCGCCGGGACAGGGTTTCCAGATACGCAGTATTTT. Protein: CASSAGTGFPDTQYF.

The chain couples TRBV28 to TRBJ2-2; D is perhaps TRBD2 (5 bases). The CDR3 length is 15 residues. V lost 6 bases, J lost 5 bases, and 16 bases lay in between. The germline V gene has CDR1 MDHEN and CDR2 SYDVKM. CDR3 coding DNA: TGTGCCAGCAGCAGGATCGGGATGGGGACCGGGGAGCTGTTTTTT. Translation: CASSRIGMGTGELFF.

V is TRBV5-6 and J is TRBJ2-5; TRBD2 aligns across 7 bases. Germline lookup yields CDR1 SGHDT and CDR2 YYEEEE. The trim removed 1 base at V and 4 bases at J, leaving 10 bases unmatched. The CDR3 contains 16 residues. The CDR3 spells CASSLKLADGRETQYF. Here the CDR3 DNA reads TGTGCCAGCAGCTTGAAGCTAGCGGACGGTCGAGAGACCCAGTACTTC.